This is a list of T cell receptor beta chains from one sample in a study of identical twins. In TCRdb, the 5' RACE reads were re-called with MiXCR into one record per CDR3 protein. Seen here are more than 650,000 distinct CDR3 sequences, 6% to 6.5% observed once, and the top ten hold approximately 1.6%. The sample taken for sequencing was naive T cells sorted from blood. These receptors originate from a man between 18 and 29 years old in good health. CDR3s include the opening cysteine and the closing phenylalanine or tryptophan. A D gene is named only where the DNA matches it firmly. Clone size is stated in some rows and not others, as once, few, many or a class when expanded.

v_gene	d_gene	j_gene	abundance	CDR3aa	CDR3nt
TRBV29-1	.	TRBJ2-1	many	CSVPNWPGPRDEQFF	TGCAGCGTCCCCAATTGGCCGGGCCCTCGCGATGAGCAGTTCTTC
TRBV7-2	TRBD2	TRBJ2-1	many	CASSLLAGVWNEQFF	TGTGCCAGCAGCTTGTTAGCGGGAGTATGGAATGAGCAGTTCTTC
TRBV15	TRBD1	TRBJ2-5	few	CATSRTRDRGETQYF	TGTGCCACCAGCCGAACCCGGGACAGGGGGGAGACCCAGTACTTC
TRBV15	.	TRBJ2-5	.	CATSRAPLGFQETQYF	TGTGCCACCAGCAGAGCACCCCTGGGGTTCCAAGAGACCCAGTACTTC
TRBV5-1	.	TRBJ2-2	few	CASSPTIQGNTGELFF	TGCGCCAGCAGCCCAACCATACAGGGGAACACCGGGGAGCTGTTTTTT
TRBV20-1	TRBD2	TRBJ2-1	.	CSGGGRSYGEQFF	TGCAGTGGCGGCGGGAGGTCGTACGGTGAGCAGTTCTTC
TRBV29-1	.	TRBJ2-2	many	CSVDRGATGELFF	TGCAGCGTTGACAGGGGAGCTACCGGGGAGCTGTTTTTT
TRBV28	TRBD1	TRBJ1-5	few	CATTTGQGAGYSNQPQHF	TGTGCCACTACTACGGGACAGGGGGCAGGTTATAGCAATCAGCCCCAGCATTTT
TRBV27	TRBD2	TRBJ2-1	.	CASSLLASGLGNEQFF	TGTGCCAGCAGTTTGTTGGCTAGCGGCCTTGGGAATGAGCAGTTCTTC
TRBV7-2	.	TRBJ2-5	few	CASSLGLVGAYQETQYF	TGTGCCAGCAGCTTAGGACTGGTGGGAGCTTACCAAGAGACCCAGTACTTC
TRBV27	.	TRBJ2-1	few	CASKGMDSYNEQFF	TGTGCCAGCAAGGGAATGGACTCCTACAATGAGCAGTTCTTC
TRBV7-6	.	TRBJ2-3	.	CASSLVERLTDTQYF	TGTGCCAGCAGCTTAGTTGAGCGGCTCACAGATACGCAGTATTTT
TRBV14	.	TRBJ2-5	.	CASSPAGLWGETQYF	TGTGCCAGCAGCCCCGCCGGGCTCTGGGGAGAGACCCAGTACTTC
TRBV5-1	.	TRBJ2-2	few	CASSLGPPRELFF	TGCGCCAGCAGCTTGGGGCCGCCAAGGGAGCTGTTTTTT
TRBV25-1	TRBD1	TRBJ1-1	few	CASSESSRGHTEAFF	TGTGCCAGCAGTGAATCGAGCAGGGGGCACACTGAAGCTTTCTTT
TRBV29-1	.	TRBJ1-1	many	CSTGGKYTEAFF	TGCAGCACTGGAGGGAAGTACACTGAAGCTTTCTTT
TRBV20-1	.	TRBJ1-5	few	CSARDIGGPGQPQHF	TGCAGTGCTAGAGATATTGGGGGCCCCGGTCAGCCCCAGCATTTT
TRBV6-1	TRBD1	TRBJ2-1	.	CASRPTGTGVYNEQFF	TGTGCCAGCAGACCCACCGGGACAGGGGTCTACAATGAGCAGTTCTTC
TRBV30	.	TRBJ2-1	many	CAWSPGKNEQFF	TGTGCCTGGAGTCCGGGGAAAAATGAGCAGTTCTTC
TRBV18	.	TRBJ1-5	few	CASSERRDQPQHF	TGTGCCAGCTCCGAAAGGAGGGATCAGCCCCAGCATTTT
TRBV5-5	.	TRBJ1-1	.	CASTRRTQNTEAFF	TGTGCCAGCACGAGGAGAACCCAGAACACTGAAGCTTTCTTT
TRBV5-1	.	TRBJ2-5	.	CASSFGNRDQETQYF	TGCGCCAGCAGCTTTGGTAACAGGGATCAAGAGACCCAGTACTTC
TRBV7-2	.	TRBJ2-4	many	CASSLASGRAAKNIQYF	TGTGCCAGCAGCTTAGCCTCGGGCAGGGCTGCCAAAAACATTCAGTACTTC